The 23 T cell receptor beta chains reported below all come from one sample, sequenced in a study of blood T cell repertoires in COVID-19. Sequencing used immunoSEQ multiplex PCR; TCRdb keeps in-frame clones, though not all of them. The sample consists of roughly 400,000 clones, over 85% of them appearing once. Sequenced material: PBMCs or T cells enriched from blood (not recorded which). The receptors were gathered from a woman aged 30 to 39 who had recovered from COVID-19.

V gene TRBV30 combines with J gene TRBJ1-6; TRBD1 matches at 7 bases. The CDR3 sequence is 16 residues long. Germline assignment: CDR1 GTSNPN and CDR2 SVGIG (reference sequence). J was trimmed by 7 bases and V by 2 bases; bases with no gene match: 11. CDR3 loop: CAWSTPTGLANSPLHF. In DNA form, the CDR3 reads TGTGCCTGGAGTACCCCGACAGGGCTCGCGAATTCACCCCTCCACTTT.

This chain uses TRBV3-1 (or the pseudogene TRBV3-2) with TRBJ1-3; no firm D call. The V gene lost 4 bases and the J gene lost 0 bases, with 13 bases spanning the gap. This CDR3 comprises 16 residues. The V gene's germline CDR1 is LGHDT and CDR2 YNNKEL (reference sequence). CDR3 nucleotides: TGTGCCAGCAGCCGGACTACCGGACGCTCTGGAAACACCATATATTTT. Its translation is CASSRTTGRSGNTIYF.

This chain uses TRBV29-1 with TRBJ2-7; 15 bases are a match to TRBD2. V was pared by 6 bases and J by 3 bases, with 3 bases of the junction left unmatched. Germline assignment: CDR1 SQVTM and CDR2 ANQGSEA. The CDR3 consists of 14 residues. DNA of the CDR3: TGCAGCGTCCAGGGACTAGCGGGAGGCTACGAGCAGTACTTC. Translation: CSVQGLAGGYEQYF.

The gene calls are TRBV5-5 and TRBJ1-6, with 7 bases aligning to TRBD1. The germline V gene has CDR1 SGHKS and CDR2 YYEKEE (reference sequence). The CDR3 consists of 17 residues. The junction had 11 bases not matched to a gene; V was cut back by 2 bases and J by 6 bases. Written as DNA, the CDR3 is TGTGCCAGCAGCTTTACGTTGGGACAGCCACTTAATTCACCCCTCCACTTT. Protein: CASSFTLGQPLNSPLHF.

J is TRBJ2-1 and V is TRBV7-9, with 7 bases lining up with TRBD2. Trimming cost V 3 bases and J 8 bases; bases outside gene matches: 10. CDR3 size: 15 residues. Germline V gives CDR1 SEHNR, CDR2 FQNEAQ (reference sequence). CDR3 region: CASSFRDYPSDEQFF. The CDR3 DNA is TGTGCCAGCAGCTTCCGGGACTACCCCTCAGATGAGCAGTTCTTC.

This chain connects TRBV30 to TRBJ1-5; 9 nucleotides align to TRBD1. CDR3 length: 15 residues. Germline assignment: CDR1 GTSNPN and CDR2 SVGIG (reference sequence). The trim removed 1 base at V and 3 bases at J, leaving 4 bases unmatched. The CDR3 reads CAWSATGGNNQPQHF. In DNA form, the CDR3 reads TGTGCCTGGAGTGCGACAGGGGGGAACAATCAGCCCCAGCATTTT.

The table lists this clone with a few counts. This rearrangement joins TRBV2 to TRBJ1-5, with D possibly matching TRBD1 (5 bases). CDR1 is SNHLY and CDR2 is FYNNEI in the germline V gene. V dropped 1 base and J dropped 3 bases, with 10 bases sitting between them. The CDR3 has 15 amino acids. The DNA for the CDR3 is TGTGCCAGCAGTGAAGACAGGTTAGCCAATCAGCCCCAGCATTTT. This codes for CASSEDRLANQPQHF. Filled out from reference TRBV2 and TRBJ1-5, the complete variable domain reads EPEVTQTPSHQVTQMGQEVILRCVPISNHLYFYWYRQILGQKVEFLVSFYNNEISEKSEIFDDQFSVERPDGSNFTLKIRSTKLEDSAMYFCASSEDRLANQPQHFGDGTRLSIL.

The V call is TRBV7-9, the J call TRBJ1-2, with a weak D call TRBD1 (6 bases). Germline values: CDR1 SEHNR, CDR2 FQNEAQ (reference sequence). With 0 bases removed from V and 7 bases from J, the gap between germline ends came to 12 bases. This CDR3 contains 14 residues. The CDR3 region has the DNA TGTGCCAGCAGCTTAGCGCACAGGGTAGGTGGCTACACCTTC. Its protein is CASSLAHRVGGYTF.

V usage is TRBV19 and J usage is TRBJ1-1; unclear D gene. The germline V gene has CDR1 LNHDA and CDR2 SQIVND (reference sequence). Trimming removed 3 bases from V and 1 base from J, with 12 bases in between. This CDR3 comprises 15 residues. The CDR3 region is CASSIGQAPNTEAFF. The DNA of the CDR3 is TGTGCCAGTAGTATTGGCCAGGCCCCGAACACTGAAGCTTTCTTT.

This chain joins TRBV27 and TRBJ2-1; 9 bases align to TRBD2. Germline assignment: CDR1 MNHEY and CDR2 SMNVEV (reference sequence). The length of the CDR3 is 15 residues. V lost 4 bases and J lost 8; bases outside the gene matches: 9. DNA for the CDR3: TGTGCCAGCAGTTCAGGCGGGAGGGCCAGGGATGAGCAGTTCTTC. Its protein product is CASSSGGRARDEQFF.

The chain employs TRBV12-5 and TRBJ2-5, with 7 bases matching TRBD1. V lost 7 bases and J lost 5; bases outside the gene matches: 10. From germline, CDR1 is LGHNT and CDR2 FRNRAP. The CDR3 has 14 residues. The chain's CDR3 is CASASDRVGETQYF. CDR3 nucleotide sequence: TGTGCTAGTGCCTCCGACAGGGTAGGCGAGACCCAGTACTTC.

This sequence joins TRBV27 and TRBJ2-7, with 7 bases that match TRBD2. Germline V lookup: CDR1 MNHEY, CDR2 SMNVEV (reference sequence). J gave up 3 bases and V 8 bases, and 1 base lay outside the gene matches. The CDR3 has 11 residues. CDR3 sequence reads: CASPGGYEQYF. CDR3 coding DNA: TGTGCCAGCCCGGGGGGCTACGAGCAGTACTTC.

The chain couples TRBV11-2 to TRBJ2-3; perhaps TRBD2 as D (5 bases). Germline lookup yields CDR1 SGHAT and CDR2 FQNNGV. The V gene lost 5 bases and the J gene lost 5 bases, with 11 bases spanning the gap. This CDR3 region has 13 residues. CDR3 loop: CASSPWRRDTQYF. The CDR3 DNA reads TGTGCCAGCAGCCCATGGAGGAGAGATACGCAGTATTTT.

The chain links TRBV2 to TRBJ1-5, with a possible D match to TRBD1 (6 bases). Germline values: CDR1 SNHLY, CDR2 FYNNEI. Trimming left V 5 bases short and J 2 bases short, with 13 bases between. The CDR3 contains 15 residues. The CDR3 loop is CASSHRVGRNQPQHF. The CDR3 region has the DNA TGTGCCAGCAGTCACAGGGTTGGGCGCAATCAGCCCCAGCATTTT. The complete variable domain, with remaining parts taken from reference TRBV2 and TRBJ1-5, reads EPEVTQTPSHQVTQMGQEVILRCVPISNHLYFYWYRQILGQKVEFLVSFYNNEISEKSEIFDDQFSVERPDGSNFTLKIRSTKLEDSAMYFCASSHRVGRNQPQHFGDGTRLSIL.

V and J are TRBV9 and TRBJ2-7, with 9 bases aligning to TRBD1. V lost 4 bases to trimming and J lost 3 bases; unmatched junction nucleotides: 2. This CDR3 is 13 amino acids long. The germline CDR1 and CDR2 sequences are SGDLS and YYNGEE. CDR3 sequence: CASSRGQGYEQYF. In DNA form, the CDR3 reads TGTGCCAGCAGCCGGGGACAGGGCTACGAGCAGTACTTC.

The chain combines TRBV6-2 or TRBV6-3 with TRBJ1-2; TRBD1 is a possible D gene (6 bases). Germline V gene sequence: CDR1 MNHEY, CDR2 SVGEGT. V was clipped by 6 bases and J by 4 bases, with 12 bases between them. The CDR3 length is 13 residues. The CDR3 region is CASSEAGVYGYTF. CDR3 coding DNA: TGTGCCAGCAGCGAAGCAGGGGTCTATGGCTACACCTTC.

The chain couples TRBV7-6 to TRBJ2-3; D perhaps matches TRBD2 (6 bases). The CDR3 has 15 residues. V was clipped by 1 base and J by 5 bases, with 13 bases between them. Germline V gene lookup returns CDR1 SGHVS and CDR2 FNYEAQ. Written as DNA, the CDR3 is TGTGCCAGCAGCTTAGGAACGGGAGTGCAAGATACGCAGTATTTT. Translation: CASSLGTGVQDTQYF.

The chain has TRBV11-3 and TRBJ2-1; 7 bases line up with TRBD2. The CDR3 extends over 15 amino acids. Germline lookup yields CDR1 SGHNT and CDR2 YENEEA. J was trimmed by 7 bases and V by 5 bases; bases with no gene match: 11. This chain's CDR3 is CASSLNGRERNEQFF. In DNA form, the CDR3 reads TGTGCCAGCAGCCTAAATGGGCGGGAGCGGAATGAGCAGTTCTTC.

This rearrangement joins TRBV29-1 to TRBJ1-1; the match to TRBD1 covers 7 bases. Germline V gene sequence: CDR1 SQVTM, CDR2 ANQGSEA. V trimming: 4 bases; J trimming: 2 bases; junction bases outside the gene matches: 7. The CDR3 contains 14 residues. The CDR3 here is CSVGAGQTNTEAFF. The CDR3 coding sequence is TGCAGCGTTGGGGCGGGACAGACTAACACTGAAGCTTTCTTT. Variable domain in full (rest from reference TRBV29-1 and TRBJ1-1): SAVISQKPSRDICQRGTSLTIQCQVDSQVTMMFWYRQQPGQSLTLIATANQGSEATYESGFVIDKFPISRPNLTFSTLTVSNMSPEDSSIYLCSVGAGQTNTEAFFGQGTRLTVV.

V usage is TRBV6-1 and J usage is TRBJ2-7, with TRBD1 matching 7 bases. The V segment lost 0 bases and the J segment 5 bases; nucleotides outside the gene matches: 10. CDR1 is MNHNS and CDR2 is SASEGT in the germline V gene. CDR3 length: 16 amino acids. Here the CDR3 reads CASSEASGRGFDEQYF. In nucleotides, the CDR3 is TGTGCCAGCAGTGAAGCTTCCGGCAGGGGGTTCGACGAGCAGTACTTC.

The J gene is TRBJ1-2, the V gene TRBV29-1; 7 positions match TRBD1. Germline-derived CDR1 and CDR2 are SQVTM and ANQGSEA. The CDR3 spans 11 residues. The trim removed 4 bases at V and 10 bases at J, leaving 6 bases unmatched. CDR3 region: CSVVQGDVYTF. CDR3 in DNA: TGCAGCGTTGTGCAGGGGGACGTCTACACCTTC.

The rearrangement uses TRBV3-1 (or the pseudogene TRBV3-2) and TRBJ1-3; no reliable D call. Germline lookup yields CDR1 LGHDT and CDR2 YNNKEL (reference sequence). This CDR3 has 19 amino acids. The germline V and J ends were trimmed by 3 bases and 0 bases, with 21 bases remaining between them. The CDR3 DNA follows: TGTGCCAGCAGCCAGGCTCTAGGGTCGGGATCCCTCTCTGGAAACACCATATATTTT. This sequence encodes CASSQALGSGSLSGNTIYF.

The rearrangement uses TRBV30 and TRBJ1-5, with no clear D. Trimming left V 1 base short and J 4 bases short, with 8 bases between. From germline, CDR1 is GTSNPN and CDR2 SVGIG (reference sequence). This CDR3 is 13 amino acids long. CDR3 coding DNA: TGTGCCTGGAGTGACAGAAAGAATCAGCCCCAGCATTTT. Amino acids: CAWSDRKNQPQHF.